The T cell receptor (beta chain) described here comes from a study of cytomegalovirus exposure and HLA in healthy donors. The assay was immunoSEQ multiplex PCR, and TCRdb's table has in-frame clones only and misses some. The data show around 60,000 clones, around 92% seen once. The germline V gene encodes CDR1 SQVTM and CDR2 ANQGSEA. This CDR3 is 11 amino acids long. The V gene lost 3 bases and the J gene lost 6 bases, with 7 bases spanning the gap. This chain uses TRBV29-1 with TRBJ2-3; tentative D call: TRBD1 (5 bases). The sequencing input was PBMCs. The TCR comes from a woman between 18 and 29 years old in good health and CMV-seronegative. The CDR3 DNA reads TGCAGCGTTGATCAGGGCGATACGCAGTATTTT. Translated: CSVDQGDTQYF.